The present T cell receptor beta chain was sequenced within a study of cytomegalovirus exposure and HLA in healthy donors. Donors showed nominal health when sampled, although they likely had unrecorded immune exposures. The ends lost 1 base at V and 7 bases at J; junction bases unmatched: 1. CDR1 and CDR2 from the germline V gene are LNHNV and YYDKDF (reference sequence). The CDR3 covers 13 residues. This clone was counted a few times. Its antigen is still unknown. PCR amplification relied on 60 Vbeta primers (plus 13 Jbeta primers). Data came from immunoSEQ multiplex PCR; TCRdb stores just in-frame clones and leaves some out. The repertoire holds roughly 140,000 clones, with 55% to 80% as singletons. Study outcomes and limitations: Later on, an analysis found that several of the most significant clusters appeared to be linked to common viral pathogens, which included parvovirus B19. TCR sequences were mostly rare, though some public TCRs occurred in many donors. Being productive about 90% or about 30% of the time was typical of most TCR beta V segments in an earlier analysis.

The sequenced material came from PBMCs. The receptor was isolated from a woman aged 55 to 70 in good health and CMV-seropositive. The J gene is TRBJ1-2, the V gene TRBV15; 9 positions match TRBD1. CDR3 amino acids: CATSRGQGGGYTF. In nucleotides, the CDR3 is TGTGCCACCAGCAGAGGACAGGGGGGTGGCTACACCTTC.